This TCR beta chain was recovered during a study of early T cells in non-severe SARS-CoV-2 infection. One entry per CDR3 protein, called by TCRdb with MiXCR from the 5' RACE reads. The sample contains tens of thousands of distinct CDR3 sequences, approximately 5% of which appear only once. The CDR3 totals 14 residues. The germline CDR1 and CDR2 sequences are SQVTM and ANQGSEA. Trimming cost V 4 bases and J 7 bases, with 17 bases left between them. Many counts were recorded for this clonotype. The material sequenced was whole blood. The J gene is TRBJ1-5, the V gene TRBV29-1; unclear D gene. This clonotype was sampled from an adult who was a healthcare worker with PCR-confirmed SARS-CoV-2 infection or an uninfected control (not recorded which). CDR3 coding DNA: TGCAGCGTTGTTACCGGGTTTGGTGAGCAGCCCCAGCATTTT. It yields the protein CSVVTGFGEQPQHF.